A selection of T cell receptor beta chains follows, all from one sample in a study of cytomegalovirus exposure and HLA in healthy donors. TCRdb's table, derived via immunoSEQ multiplex PCR, lists solely in-frame clones and lacks some. The repertoire includes over 45,000 clones, roughly 92% of them detected once, and more than 0.95% sits in the top ten. Input material: PBMCs. Source of these receptors: a man younger than 35 in good health and CMV-seronegative. Both conserved end residues are part of each CDR3. The D gene is left open where the match is weak. Some rows have no size entry. The others give once, few or many, or a class for an expanded clone.

- TRBJ1-1 TRBV4-1 - TGCGCCAGCAGCCAAGATTTCCTCGGGGATACTGAAGCTTTCTTT CASSQDFLGDTEAFF
- TRBJ2-1 TRBV14 - TGTGCCAGCGCAGGTGGGCGATTCTCCTACAATGAGCAGTTCTTC CASAGGRFSYNEQFF
- TRBJ2-7 TRBV6-6 TRBD2 TGTGCCGTGTTGCTAGCGGGAAACGACGAGCAGTACTTC CAVLLAGNDEQYF
once TRBJ2-2 TRBV6-1 - TGTGCCAGCAATTTGGCAGGGTCAACCGGGGAGCTGTTTTTT CASNLAGSTGELFF
once TRBJ2-7 TRBV7-6 - TGTGCCAGCAGCTTAGCGGCCAACTACGAGCAGTACTTC CASSLAANYEQYF
- TRBJ2-2 TRBV21-1 - TGTGCCAGCACTAGCGGGAGGGCCTCCGGGGAGCTGTTTTTT CASTSGRASGELFF
- TRBJ2-3 TRBV7-9 - TGTGCCAGCAGCTTTGTGCTGCCCCAGGGCACAGATACGCAGTATTTT CASSFVLPQGTDTQYF
once TRBJ2-1 TRBV5-4 - TGTGCCAGCAGCTTTCCGATGGCGGGTGAGCAGTTCTTC CASSFPMAGEQFF
- TRBJ1-5 TRBV28 TRBD1 TGTGCCAGCAGTGATTGGGACAGGGAAAATCAGCCCCAGCATTTT CASSDWDRENQPQHF
- TRBJ2-4 TRBV6-5 - TGTGCCAGCCTTCTATCGGGCGGGAAAAACATTCAGTACTTC CASLLSGGKNIQYF
- TRBJ1-1 TRBV28 - TGTGCCAGCGGATCGAGGGGGTTGAATGAAGCTTTCTTT CASGSRGLNEAFF
- TRBJ2-5 TRBV19 - TGTGCCAGTAGTCTCCCGGGTCGACCGAAAGAAGAGACCCAGTACTTC CASSLPGRPKEETQYF
- TRBJ2-3 TRBV9 TRBD1 TGTGCCAGCAGCGTAGGTTACCGGAGAAGACAGGGTACCACAGATACGCAGTATTTT CASSVGYRRRQGTTDTQYF
- TRBJ2-2 TRBV4-2 - TGTGCCAGCAGCCAAGAATACGGACAGCTGAACACCGGGGAGCTGTTTTTT CASSQEYGQLNTGELFF
- TRBJ1-4 TRBV7-9 - TGTGCCAGCAGCTTAGCCCTAACGAATGAAAAACTGTTTTTT CASSLALTNEKLFF
- TRBJ2-5 TRBV5-8 - TGTGCCAGCAGCTTGGGCTTAGCGGACTTGGGAGAGACCCAGTACTTC CASSLGLADLGETQYF
once TRBJ1-4 TRBV4-1 - TGCGCCAGCAGCCAAGATTACCGGGTTGGGGAAAAACTGTTTTTT CASSQDYRVGEKLFF
- TRBJ1-2 TRBV15 TRBD1 TGTGCCACCAGCAGTAGACAGGGGGCCTATGGCTACACCTTC CATSSRQGAYGYTF
- TRBJ1-1 TRBV29-1 - TGCAGCGTTGAGGGGGGGGCGAACACTGAAGCTTTCTTT CSVEGGANTEAFF
- TRBJ1-2 TRBV28 TRBD1 TGTGCCAGCAGTGCCGGGACAGGGGAAATCTATGGCTACACCTTC CASSAGTGEIYGYTF
- TRBJ2-7 TRBV5-1 - TGCGCCAGCAGCTCGCGGGGAGGCGAGCAGTACTTC CASSSRGGEQYF
- TRBJ2-1 TRBV28 TRBD2 TGTGCCAGCAGCGTTAGCGGGAGGGGCCGTGGGGGGGGGCGGTACAATGAGCAGTTCTTC CASSVSGRGRGGGRYNEQFF
once TRBJ2-4 TRBV5-8 - TGTGCCAGCAGCGCACCTGAGGGGGACATTCAGTACTTC CASSAPEGDIQYF
- TRBJ2-1 TRBV5-1 TRBD2 TGCGCCAGCAGCCCGGGACTAGCGGTGAACAATGAGCAGTTCTTC CASSPGLAVNNEQFF
once TRBJ1-1 TRBV5-6 TRBD1 TGTGCCAGCAGCTTGACAGGGGTGGATACTGAAGCTTTCTTT CASSLTGVDTEAFF
- TRBJ2-3 TRBV28 - TGTGCCAGCAGCAGGAGCACAGATACGCAGTATTTT CASSRSTDTQYF
- TRBJ2-3 TRBV28 - TGTGCCAGCAGTTTTTCTTCATGGGGGAGGAGGAGGGCGCCGAATACGCAGTATTTT CASSFSSWGRRRAPNTQYF
- TRBJ2-4 TRBV7-9 - TGTGCCAGCAGCCCCAAGGGGGAGTGGGTGGAAAACATTCAGTACTTC CASSPKGEWVENIQYF
- TRBJ2-7 TRBV2 - TGTGCCAGCAGTGAATTACAGGGAAGGGTTTACGAGCAGTACTTC CASSELQGRVYEQYF
- TRBJ2-5 TRBV19 TRBD1 TGTGCCAGTAGTATAGAGCAACAGGGGGAGACCCAGTACTTC CASSIEQQGETQYF
- TRBJ2-6 TRBV5-1 TRBD2 TGCGCCAGCAGCTTGCCCCGGGCACAAGAAGGACTAGCGGGAGAATATGGGGCCAACGTCCTGACTTTC CASSLPRAQEGLAGEYGANVLTF
- TRBJ2-1 TRBV2 - TGTGCCAGCAGTGAAGAAATCCACTACAATGAGCAGTTCTTC CASSEEIHYNEQFF
- TRBJ2-5 TRBV7-2 - TGTGCCAGTGCGGCAGGGGATGGGGAGACCCAGTACTTC CASAAGDGETQYF
- TRBJ2-3 TRBV13 TRBD2 TGTGCCAGCAGCCCAAGCGCGGGAGGCCTTAGCACAGATACGCAGTATTTT CASSPSAGGLSTDTQYF
- TRBJ2-7 TRBV2 TRBD1 TGTGCCAACATCGACAGGGGGCGCGGGTACGAGCAGTACTTC CANIDRGRGYEQYF
- TRBJ2-2 TRBV6-1 TRBD2 TGTGCCAGCAGTGGAGCGGGAGGGCCGGACACCGGGGAGCTGTTTTTT CASSGAGGPDTGELFF
- TRBJ2-3 TRBV5-1 - TGCGCCAGCAGCTTCAGGGGTACAGGCACAGATACGCAGTATTTT CASSFRGTGTDTQYF
- TRBJ1-1 TRBV14 TRBD1 TGTGCCAGCAGCCTTCCGCCGGGACAGGGGTTCACTGAAGCTTTCTTT CASSLPPGQGFTEAFF
once TRBJ1-2 TRBV27 TRBD1 TGTGCCAGCAGTTTGACCGGGACAGCTAACTATGGCTACACCTTC CASSLTGTANYGYTF
- TRBJ2-4 TRBV5-1 - TGCGCCAGCAGCTTGGACGGCGGTGGTCAGTACTTC CASSLDGGGQYF
- TRBJ2-3 TRBV2 - TGTGCCAGCAGTGATGGGCAGGGGAATGGAGATACGCAGTATTTT CASSDGQGNGDTQYF
once TRBJ2-1 TRBV28 TRBD2 TGTGCCAGCAGTTCTGTGCGGGAGGTCAATGAGCAGTTCTTC CASSSVREVNEQFF
- TRBJ2-3 TRBV29-1 TRBD1 TGCAGCGTTGAAATAACAGGGGCTAGCACAGATACGCAGTATTTT CSVEITGASTDTQYF
once TRBJ2-2 TRBV4-1 - TGCGCCAGCAGCCAACTTTCCGGGGAGCTGTTTTTT CASSQLSGELFF
- TRBJ2-2 TRBV19 - TGTGCCAGCAGGACTACCCCGAACACCGGGGAGCTGTTTTTT CASRTTPNTGELFF
- TRBJ1-5 TRBV28 - TGTGCCAGCAGTTGGGACAATAGCAATCAGCCCCAGCATTTT CASSWDNSNQPQHF
- TRBJ1-1 TRBV5-4 - TGTGCCAGCAGCATTGGGGGGGGAATTGAAGCTTTCTTT CASSIGGGIEAFF
- TRBJ2-3 TRBV4-2 TRBD2 TGTGCCAGCAGCCAATCTGGGGGCCTAGCGGGAGGGCCAAAGTTGGGTACGCAGTATTTT CASSQSGGLAGGPKLGTQYF
- TRBJ2-7 TRBV11-2 TRBD1 TGTGCCAGCAGCTCCGGGGACAGCCAGGTCTACGAGCAGTACTTC CASSSGDSQVYEQYF
- TRBJ2-7 TRBV27 TRBD2 TGTGCCAGCAGTTTACAACTAGCGGGAACCCTCGAGCAGTACTTC CASSLQLAGTLEQYF
- TRBJ1-5 TRBV28 TRBD1 TGTGCCAGCAGTTCCAGCAGGGGGCTGCCCCAGCATTTT CASSSSRGLPQHF
- TRBJ1-2 TRBV7-2 TRBD1 TGTGCCAGCAGCCCCGGACAGGTTGTGGGGGGCTACACCTTC CASSPGQVVGGYTF
few TRBJ1-2 TRBV2 - TGTGCCAGCACCTTGGGAGACGCCTACTATGGCTACACCTTC CASTLGDAYYGYTF
- TRBJ1-2 TRBV29-1 - TGCAGCGTCGCGGACAGCGATCGTGGCTACACCTTC CSVADSDRGYTF
- TRBJ2-7 TRBV4-1 TRBD2 TGCGCCAGCAGCCACAGCGGCGGGAGTAGCTCCTACGAGCAGTACTTC CASSHSGGSSSYEQYF
- TRBJ1-2 TRBV6-6 - TGTGCCAGCAGTTCGCAGGGCGCAGATGGCTACACCTTC CASSSQGADGYTF
- TRBJ1-1 TRBV6-5 - TGTGCCAGCAGAACCACTCGTTCGAACACTGAAGCTTTCTTT CASRTTRSNTEAFF
- TRBJ2-5 TRBV27 TRBD2 TGTGCCAGCACCAGCGGGAGCCAAGAGACCCAGTACTTC CASTSGSQETQYF
- TRBJ2-5 TRBV19 - TGTGCCAGTCGGCAGAGTGGCGGGACCACCCTAGAGACCCAGTACTTC CASRQSGGTTLETQYF